The present T cell receptor beta chain was sequenced within a study of blood T cell repertoires in COVID-19. About the study: Samples came from the United States, Italy and Spain, spanning acute and convalescent COVID-19.

Original methodology: Amplification from reference gene primers served as the basis for estimated nucleated cell counts. The assay was immunoSEQ multiplex PCR, and TCRdb's table has in-frame clones only and misses some. D and trimming come from the DNA, and the V and J calls and clone size come from that table. The sample includes some 150,000 clones, approximately 83% of them seen just once. Germline CDR1 and CDR2: LNHDA and SQIVND (reference sequence). Between the trimmed V and J ends, which lost 5 bases and 0 bases, there was a span of 13 bases. The CDR3 consists of 15 residues. V and J are TRBV19 and TRBJ1-1; D call uncertain. Sequencing was carried out using peripheral blood. This sequence originates from a woman aged 60 to 75 with COVID-19, enrolled during active disease. Here the CDR3 DNA reads TGTGCCAGTAGTCCTAAACAGTGGCTGAACACTGAAGCTTTCTTT. Translating gives CASSPKQWLNTEAFF.